The entry below describes one T cell receptor (beta chain). This entry is derived from a study of CD8+ T cells in alopecia areata. For the study at large: The SALT score measured affected scalp surface percentage in treated patients.

The sequencing template was cDNA reverse transcribed from extracted RNA. Profiling relied on immunoSEQ multiplex PCR, and the TCRdb table lists in-frame clones only, not all of them. The table includes roughly 200,000 clones, over 40% detected once. The CDR3 extends over 11 amino acids. Trimming removed 3 bases at V and 9 bases at J, with 8 bases between. Germline V gene lookup returns CDR1 MGHRA and CDR2 YSYEKL. Sample treatment: oral pan-JAK inhibitor, 5-10 mg twice daily. The sample here was CD4+ T cells sorted from blood, taken at approximately week 36, from a patient treated with tofacitinib. The genes are TRBV4-1 and TRBJ2-5; D not resolved. The origin of this receptor is a human donor with alopecia areata. CDR3 coding DNA: TGCGCCAGCAGCCAGAAGGGCGCCCAGTACTTC. Translation: CASSQKGAQYF.